A selection of T cell receptor beta chains follows, all from one sample in a study of T and B cells in COVID-19 patients. TCRdb redid the calling of the multiplex PCR reads with MiXCR, one entry per CDR3 protein. The repertoire includes around 4,400 distinct CDR3 sequences, 25% to 35% of them detected once, and 36% sits in the top ten. The sample was blood. All receptors derive from a human donor with active COVID-19. CDR3s include the opening cysteine and the closing phenylalanine or tryptophan. D genes are given only for firm matches. Expanded clones get a size class; other rows say once, few or many, or leave the size out.

clone_size: .
cdr3_length: 10
v_call: TRBV30
j_call: TRBJ1-2
d_call: .
cdr3_nt: TGTGCCTGGGGCCCCGGGGGCCCCACCTTC
cdr3_aa: CAWGPGGPTF

clone_size: .
cdr3_length: 13
v_call: TRBV7-9
j_call: TRBJ1-1
d_call: .
cdr3_nt: TGTGCCAGCAGGAGGGGAGCTAACACTGAAGCTTTCTTT
cdr3_aa: CASRRGANTEAFF

clone_size: medium-sized
cdr3_length: 14
v_call: TRBV27
j_call: TRBJ1-5
d_call: TRBD1
cdr3_nt: TGTGCCAGCAGCCTCCTACAGGGGAATCAGCCCCAGCATTTT
cdr3_aa: CASSLLQGNQPQHF

clone_size: medium-sized
cdr3_length: 13
v_call: TRBV30
j_call: TRBJ1-1
d_call: .
cdr3_nt: TGTGCCTGGAGTCGACAGTTGAACACTGAAGCTTTCTTT
cdr3_aa: CAWSRQLNTEAFF

clone_size: medium-sized
cdr3_length: 15
v_call: TRBV15
j_call: TRBJ2-5
d_call: TRBD1
cdr3_nt: TGTGCCACCAGCAGGGACACAGGGGGCGGGGAGACCCAGTACTTC
cdr3_aa: CATSRDTGGGETQYF

clone_size: medium-sized
cdr3_length: 15
v_call: TRBV24-1
j_call: TRBJ2-2
d_call: TRBD2
cdr3_nt: TGTGCCACCAGAATAGCGGGAGCGAGCGCCGGGGAGCTGTTTTTT
cdr3_aa: CATRIAGASAGELFF

clone_size: .
cdr3_length: 13
v_call: TRBV5-6
j_call: TRBJ2-4
d_call: TRBD1
cdr3_nt: TGTGCCAGCTCCCTCCCGACAGGGAACATTCAGTACTTC
cdr3_aa: CASSLPTGNIQYF

clone_size: medium-sized
cdr3_length: 13
v_call: TRBV29-1
j_call: TRBJ1-1
d_call: TRBD1
cdr3_nt: TGCAGCGTTGGTAGGGACAGATACACTGAAGCTTTCTTT
cdr3_aa: CSVGRDRYTEAFF

clone_size: many
cdr3_length: 15
v_call: TRBV6-2/TRBV6-3
j_call: TRBJ1-2
d_call: TRBD1
cdr3_nt: TGTGCCAGCAGTTTCTTATACACAGGGGGCGATGGCTACACCTTC
cdr3_aa: CASSFLYTGGDGYTF

clone_size: medium-sized
cdr3_length: 15
v_call: TRBV5-4
j_call: TRBJ2-2
d_call: .
cdr3_nt: TGTGCCAGCAGCTTGGATCGGACAGTCACCGGGGAGCTGTTTTTT
cdr3_aa: CASSLDRTVTGELFF

clone_size: medium-sized
cdr3_length: 17
v_call: TRBV19
j_call: TRBJ2-1
d_call: .
cdr3_nt: TGTGCCAGTAGTATCCCTCCTTTTACCCCCTATTACAATGAGCAGTTCTTC
cdr3_aa: CASSIPPFTPYYNEQFF

clone_size: medium-sized
cdr3_length: 14
v_call: TRBV13
j_call: TRBJ2-5
d_call: .
cdr3_nt: TGTGCCAGCAGCTTAGGCGCAGGGGAATGGACCCAGTACTTC
cdr3_aa: CASSLGAGEWTQYF

clone_size: medium-sized
cdr3_length: 15
v_call: TRBV15
j_call: TRBJ1-3
d_call: .
cdr3_nt: TGTGCCACCAGCAGTCTACAGGGTGTTGGAAACACCATATATTTT
cdr3_aa: CATSSLQGVGNTIYF

clone_size: medium-sized
cdr3_length: 14
v_call: TRBV6-1
j_call: TRBJ2-7
d_call: .
cdr3_nt: TGTGCCAGCAGTGAATCTGGCTGGGCCTACGAGCAGTACTTC
cdr3_aa: CASSESGWAYEQYF

clone_size: many
cdr3_length: 16
v_call: TRBV5-4
j_call: TRBJ2-1
d_call: TRBD2
cdr3_nt: TGTGCCAGCAGCTCGGGACTAGCGGAGACCTACAATGAGCAGTTCTTC
cdr3_aa: CASSSGLAETYNEQFF

clone_size: medium-sized
cdr3_length: 17
v_call: TRBV19
j_call: TRBJ1-1
d_call: .
cdr3_nt: TGTGCCAGTAGTATAGGGGATCCCCGTCTAATGAACACTGAAGCTTTCTTT
cdr3_aa: CASSIGDPRLMNTEAFF

clone_size: .
cdr3_length: 11
v_call: TRBV29-1
j_call: TRBJ2-3
d_call: .
cdr3_nt: TGCAGCGGGAGGAGGGGGGATACGCAGTATTTT
cdr3_aa: CSGRRGDTQYF

clone_size: medium-sized
cdr3_length: 13
v_call: TRBV30
j_call: TRBJ1-5
d_call: .
cdr3_nt: TGTGCCTGGAGCATACGTAGCAATCAGCCCCAGCATTTT
cdr3_aa: CAWSIRSNQPQHF

clone_size: medium-sized
cdr3_length: 15
v_call: TRBV19
j_call: TRBJ2-5
d_call: TRBD1
cdr3_nt: TGTGCCAGTAGCAACCGGGACAGGGGGCCGAAGACCCAGTACTTC
cdr3_aa: CASSNRDRGPKTQYF

clone_size: .
cdr3_length: 14
v_call: TRBV5-1
j_call: TRBJ2-3
d_call: .
cdr3_nt: TGCGCCAGCAGGCGGGTAGGGAGGTCAGATACGCAGAATTTT
cdr3_aa: CASRRVGRSDTQNF

clone_size: .
cdr3_length: 15
v_call: TRBV28
j_call: TRBJ2-2
d_call: TRBD1
cdr3_nt: TGTGCCAGCAGTTTCGGGACAGGGGAACCCGGGGAGCTGTTTTTT
cdr3_aa: CASSFGTGEPGELFF

clone_size: medium-sized
cdr3_length: 12
v_call: TRBV19
j_call: TRBJ1-6
d_call: .
cdr3_nt: TGTGCCAGTAGGCCGGATAATTCACCCCTCCACTTT
cdr3_aa: CASRPDNSPLHF

clone_size: medium-sized
cdr3_length: 14
v_call: TRBV29-1
j_call: TRBJ2-7
d_call: TRBD1
cdr3_nt: TGCAGCGTTGAAGAGGACAGGGCCGCCTACGAGCAGTACTTC
cdr3_aa: CSVEEDRAAYEQYF

clone_size: .
cdr3_length: 16
v_call: TRBV6-1
j_call: TRBJ1-5
d_call: .
cdr3_nt: TGCGCCAGCAGTGACGTTATGTTTATACGCAATCAGCCCCAGCATTTT
cdr3_aa: CASSDVMFIRNQPQHF

clone_size: few
cdr3_length: 13
v_call: TRBV6-2/TRBV6-3
j_call: TRBJ1-1
d_call: .
cdr3_nt: TGTGCCAGCAGTTACGGGGGAGGGACTGAAGCTTTCTTT
cdr3_aa: CASSYGGGTEAFF

clone_size: medium-sized
cdr3_length: 15
v_call: TRBV18
j_call: TRBJ2-2
d_call: TRBD1
cdr3_nt: TGTGCCAGCTCACTCGGGACAGGGAACACCGGGGAGCTGTTTTTT
cdr3_aa: CASSLGTGNTGELFF

clone_size: .
cdr3_length: 14
v_call: TRBV19
j_call: TRBJ2-7
d_call: .
cdr3_nt: TGTGCCAGTAGTATCCTACGCGGGGCCTACGAGCAGTACTTC
cdr3_aa: CASSILRGAYEQYF

clone_size: .
cdr3_length: 16
v_call: TRBV20-1
j_call: TRBJ2-3
d_call: .
cdr3_nt: TGCAGTGCTCCATTTAGGGGCAGCTCTAGCACAGATACGCAGTATTTT
cdr3_aa: CSAPFRGSSSTDTQYF

clone_size: .
cdr3_length: 15
v_call: TRBV7-2
j_call: TRBJ2-1
d_call: .
cdr3_nt: TGTGCCAGCAGCCCCTGGTCTAGCGCAAACAATGAGCAGTTCTTC
cdr3_aa: CASSPWSSANNEQFF

clone_size: .
cdr3_length: 14
v_call: TRBV4-3
j_call: TRBJ2-7
d_call: TRBD2
cdr3_nt: TGTGCCAGCAGCCAAGATCTAGCGGCCTACGAGCAGTACTTC
cdr3_aa: CASSQDLAAYEQYF

clone_size: few
cdr3_length: 15
v_call: TRBV5-4
j_call: TRBJ2-7
d_call: TRBD1
cdr3_nt: TGTGCCAGCAGCTCCCCCCCGGGACAGGCCTACGAGCAGTACTTC
cdr3_aa: CASSSPPGQAYEQYF

clone_size: medium-sized
cdr3_length: 15
v_call: TRBV6-2/TRBV6-3
j_call: TRBJ2-7
d_call: .
cdr3_nt: TGTGCCAGCAGTTCAACAGGTCCTGTCTCCTACGAGCAGTACTTC
cdr3_aa: CASSSTGPVSYEQYF

clone_size: .
cdr3_length: 16
v_call: TRBV20-1
j_call: TRBJ2-1
d_call: TRBD2
cdr3_nt: TGCAGTGCGAATCCTCCGGGACTAGCGATCTACAATGAGCAGTTCTTC
cdr3_aa: CSANPPGLAIYNEQFF

clone_size: .
cdr3_length: 13
v_call: TRBV21-1
j_call: TRBJ2-1
d_call: .
cdr3_nt: TGTGCCAGTAGATTCCAGCGGTACAATGAGCAGTTCTTC
cdr3_aa: CASRFQRYNEQFF

clone_size: medium-sized
cdr3_length: 16
v_call: TRBV19
j_call: TRBJ2-1
d_call: .
cdr3_nt: TGTGCCAGTAGTCGCCGGGCGAGACCTTCCTACAATGAGCAGTTCTTC
cdr3_aa: CASSRRARPSYNEQFF

clone_size: medium-sized
cdr3_length: 14
v_call: TRBV5-6
j_call: TRBJ2-1
d_call: .
cdr3_nt: TGTGCCAGCAGCTATCGGGCCTTTCGAACTGAGCAGTTCTTC
cdr3_aa: CASSYRAFRTEQFF

clone_size: medium-sized
cdr3_length: 12
v_call: TRBV29-1
j_call: TRBJ1-2
d_call: TRBD1
cdr3_nt: TGCAGCGTTTCAGACAGGGGCTATGGCTACACCTTC
cdr3_aa: CSVSDRGYGYTF

clone_size: large
cdr3_length: 11
v_call: TRBV29-1
j_call: TRBJ2-1
d_call: .
cdr3_nt: TGCAGCGTCTCTACGGGGAATGAGCAGTTCTTC
cdr3_aa: CSVSTGNEQFF

clone_size: medium-sized
cdr3_length: 15
v_call: TRBV15
j_call: TRBJ2-7
d_call: .
cdr3_nt: TGTGCCACCAGCAGAGGTTTTCAGACACCGTACGAGCAGTACTTC
cdr3_aa: CATSRGFQTPYEQYF

clone_size: .
cdr3_length: 15
v_call: TRBV27
j_call: TRBJ1-5
d_call: .
cdr3_nt: TGTGCCAGCGGACCGATAGACAGAAAGGATCAGCCCCAGCATTTT
cdr3_aa: CASGPIDRKDQPQHF

clone_size: .
cdr3_length: 10
v_call: TRBV15
j_call: TRBJ2-1
d_call: .
cdr3_nt: TGTGCCACCAGCAGCGGTGGGCAGTTCTTC
cdr3_aa: CATSSGGQFF

clone_size: few
cdr3_length: 14
v_call: TRBV20-1
j_call: TRBJ2-2
d_call: .
cdr3_nt: TGCAGTGCTAGAACGGGAGTTAGCACCGGGGAGCTGTTTTTT
cdr3_aa: CSARTGVSTGELFF

clone_size: .
cdr3_length: 14
v_call: TRBV7-9
j_call: TRBJ1-1
d_call: .
cdr3_nt: TGTGCCAGCAGCTTAAGGCGGGAAAGTCCTGAAGCTTTCTTT
cdr3_aa: CASSLRRESPEAFF

clone_size: .
cdr3_length: 15
v_call: TRBV28
j_call: TRBJ2-4
d_call: .
cdr3_nt: TGTGCCAGCAGTTTATATGGGAGGGCCAAAAACATTCAGTACTTC
cdr3_aa: CASSLYGRAKNIQYF

clone_size: medium-sized
cdr3_length: 15
v_call: TRBV19
j_call: TRBJ1-1
d_call: TRBD1
cdr3_nt: TGTGCCAGTAGTATAGGACAGGGGGGAAACACTGAAGCTTTCTTT
cdr3_aa: CASSIGQGGNTEAFF

clone_size: medium-sized
cdr3_length: 16
v_call: TRBV19
j_call: TRBJ2-1
d_call: TRBD2
cdr3_nt: TGTGCCAGTAGTATCACTTCAAGCGGGAGGACGGGGGAGCAGTTCTTC
cdr3_aa: CASSITSSGRTGEQFF

clone_size: medium-sized
cdr3_length: 14
v_call: TRBV5-6
j_call: TRBJ2-2
d_call: .
cdr3_nt: TGTGCCAGCAGCTCCGTTGGACATACCGGGGAGCTGTTTTTT
cdr3_aa: CASSSVGHTGELFF